This T cell receptor (beta chain) was profiled in a study of graft-versus-host responses after intestinal transplantation. Looking at the study overall: Among the recipients, transplants were multivisceral, liver-intestinal, or isolated intestinal. Findings and limits, study-wide: The study found high graft-versus-host to host-versus-graft clonal ratios in allografts of patients with graft-donor T cell macrochimerism. Investigators detected GvH clones in recipient marrow, with some emerging earlier in ileum or blood.

Generated by immunoSEQ multiplex PCR, the TCRdb table keeps only in-frame clones and is missing some. The sample has about 40,000 clones, about 92% seen once; the top ten hold 3.6%. Note on this clone: Its antigen is not known.

This sequence originates from a human patient who received an intestinal transplant, so some T cells may come from the graft donor. The sample consisted of PBMCs, taken approximately 100 weeks after intestinal transplantation.

The CDR3 DNA is TGTGCCAGCAGCTCAATTGGTCCACCCGGGGAGCTGTTTTTT. Protein sequence: CASSSIGPPGELFF. The gene calls are TRBV7-2 and TRBJ2-2; D is unresolved. The CDR3 totals 14 residues. Germline V gene data show CDR1 as SGHTA and CDR2 as FQGNSA. The ends were cut back, 4 bases at V and 6 bases at J, with 12 bases in the middle.